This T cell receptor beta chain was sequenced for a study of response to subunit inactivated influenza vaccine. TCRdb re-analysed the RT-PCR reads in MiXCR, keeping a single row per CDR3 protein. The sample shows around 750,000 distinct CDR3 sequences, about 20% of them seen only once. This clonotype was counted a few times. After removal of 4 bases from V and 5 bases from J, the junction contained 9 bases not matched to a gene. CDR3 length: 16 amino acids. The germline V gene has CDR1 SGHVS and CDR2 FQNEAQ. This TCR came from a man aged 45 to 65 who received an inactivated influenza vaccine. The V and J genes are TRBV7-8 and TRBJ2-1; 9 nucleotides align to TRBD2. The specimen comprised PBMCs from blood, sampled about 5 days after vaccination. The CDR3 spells CASSSPRTSADNEQFF. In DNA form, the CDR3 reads TGTGCCAGCAGCTCCCCCCGGACTAGCGCCGACAATGAGCAGTTCTTC.